This T cell receptor beta chain was obtained from a study of PD-1 blockade in mismatch repair-deficient tumors. At the level of the study: Patients had approximately 12 mismatch repair-deficient cancer types, all previously treated and progressing. Study observations and caveats: After pembrolizumab, tumor-resident clones rose rapidly, then generally contracted before radiologic responses.

V lost 2 bases, J lost 0 bases, and 19 bases lay in between. Per the germline V gene, CDR1 is LNHDA and CDR2 is SQIVND (reference sequence). CDR3 length: 18 amino acids. Every patient had mismatch repair deficiency by PCR or immunohistochemistry. A few pembrolizumab responders had their TCRs sequenced. As concerns this clone: No antigen is known for it.

Profiling relied on immunoSEQ multiplex PCR, and the TCRdb table lists in-frame clones only, not all of them. The sample holds roughly 130,000 clones; 88% are singletons and the top ten take 10% to 15%. The source of this sequence is an adult with mismatch repair-deficient cancer. The sample here was peripheral blood, taken just under 74 weeks after starting pembrolizumab. The chain uses TRBV19 and TRBJ1-1; D not resolved. The CDR3 coding sequence is TGTGCCAGTAGTATACGGTGGATTCGGGCGGGGATGAACACTGAAGCTTTCTTT. This translates into CASSIRWIRAGMNTEAFF.